This TCR beta chain comes out of a study of blood T cell repertoires in COVID-19. Study information: Collection of acute and convalescent COVID-19 samples took place in the United States, Italy and Spain. Sources were T cells, B-cell-depleted T cells, or PBMCs; the material itself was cDNA or gDNA.

Between the trimmed V and J ends, which lost 0 bases and 2 bases, there was a span of 8 bases. This CDR3 is 14 amino acids long. CDR1 MNHEY and CDR2 SVGEGT come from the germline V gene. Per the original methods: Estimation of nucleated cell counts relied on the amplification of reference gene primers. Clones were sequenced by immunoSEQ multiplex PCR, and TCRdb holds only the in-frame ones, with some missing. That table is the source of V, J and clone size, and D and trimming were worked out from the DNA. The sample includes just over 60,000 clones, around 80% of them seen just once. This clone came up once. Patients from Seattle were sampled longitudinally, starting during active infection.

This chain joins TRBV6-2 or TRBV6-3 and TRBJ2-7; unclear D gene. The receptor was isolated from a man in his thirties or forties with COVID-19, enrolled during active disease. The sequenced material came from peripheral blood. The CDR3: CASSYSHNAYEQYF. The CDR3 nucleotides read TGTGCCAGCAGTTACTCGCACAACGCCTACGAGCAGTACTTC.